The following is a T cell receptor (beta chain) sequence with its context. The antigen this receptor binds is unknown. The input lacks base qualities; no much larger clone sits a single base away. Peripheral blood CD8+ and CD4+ T cells from healthy donors, Susac syndrome patients and multiple sclerosis patients were profiled using high-throughput TCR beta sequencing. The Susac syndrome patients fulfilled recently defined diagnostic criteria for definite or probable disease. Bulk CD8+ and CD4+ T cells were purified by magnetic negative isolation, while CD8+ TEMRA cells were enriched using FACS. Blood was collected in EDTA tubes and processed within 24 hours, with PBMCs isolated through density gradient centrifugation. PBMCs destined for TCR sequencing were cryopreserved in liquid nitrogen and later thawed in a 37 °C water bath. Purity of sorted or isolated CD4+, CD8+ and CD8+ TEMRA cells was at least 90%.

The CDR1 and CDR2 encoded by the germline V gene (reference sequence) are GTSNPN and SVGIG. From cysteine to phenylalanine, the CDR3 is 13 amino acids long. Just the 39-base CDR3 DNA is kept, in frame starting at base 1. The junction carries 17 bases between V and J, which are trimmed by 2 bases and 10 bases respectively. The entry originates in a study of CD8 T cells in Susac syndrome (dated by TCRdb to the late 2010s). As for the study more broadly: Among the Susac syndrome patients who were sequenced, clinically active disease was present in 5 or 6 and clinical remission was observed in under ten. At the time of blood withdrawal, Susac syndrome patients were either therapy-naive, taking corticosteroids (with some also receiving IVIg), or on IVIg alone. The study used repertoire sequencing to test whether antigen drove CD8+ T cell activation and differentiation in Susac syndrome. Results the study describes overall, beyond this receptor: No clonal expansion was detected in the CD4+ T cell repertoire of Susac syndrome patients. The TCR sequencing and HLA analysis was acknowledged to have included a relatively small number of individuals.

RNA was extracted with the RNeasy kit and roughly 0.45 to 1 ug was reverse transcribed using random hexamers. The immunoSEQ multiplex PCR assay, covering 54 Vbeta and 13 Jbeta segments, was used to amplify TCR beta CDR3 regions. To correct PCR amplification bias, a synthetic template baseline was used for both primer optimization and computational correction. The authors processed their data as follows. Only productive sequences were kept, with reads annotated to V, D and J genes according to IMGT and analyzed in immunoSEQ Analyzer. To calculate clonality, Shannon entropy was normalized by log2 of the number of productive unique sequences and then subtracted from one. For each patient and control, public and private clones were evaluated among the 100 most prevalent clones. Clones were defined as Susac-specific if absent from the healthy and MS cohorts, from approximately 1,100 published viral clones and from other ImmuneACCESS disease sequences. The public reads were reprocessed in TCRdb via fastp at Q25 and MiXCR, keeping in-frame beta chains. When rows share a CDR3 protein, they turn into one entry using the most common DNA and genes. TCRdb, rather than the study authors, made the V and J calls. The sample table lists about 94,000 distinct CDR3 sequences, 85% to 95% of them with a count of one. The leading ten clones occupy roughly 0.3% of the sample.

The sequencing input was CD4+ T cells from PBMCs. The clonotype originates from a human donor with Susac syndrome. Rearrangement joined TRBV30 to TRBJ1-1; TRBD1 is a possible D gene, resting on 6 matching bases. The DNA sequence is as follows: TGTGCCTGGAGTCTACTCACAGGGCTTGGAGCTTTCTTT. Translated, it reads CAWSLLTGLGAFF.